The rows below give T cell receptor beta chains drawn from one sample of a study of CD8+CD57+ T cells in acquired aplastic anemia. TCRdb reprocessed the reads with MiXCR, giving one entry per CDR3 protein. The sample consists of around 170,000 distinct CDR3 sequences, 60% to 70% of them appearing once. The sample taken for sequencing was sorted CD4+, CD8+, or CD8+CD57+ T cells (not recorded which) from PBMCs. The receptors shown here come from a human donor in good health. The CDR3 runs from the conserved cysteine through the conserved F or W. A D gene is named only where the DNA matches it firmly. Size is omitted from some rows. Given values are once, few, many or a class for expanded clones.

v_gene: TRBV20-1
abundance: -
d_gene: TRBD1
j_gene: TRBJ2-5
CDR3aa: CSARPPGQGPVQYF
CDR3nt: TGCAGTGCTAGGCCCCCGGGACAGGGGCCAGTCCAGTACTTC

v_gene: TRBV25-1
abundance: few
d_gene: -
j_gene: TRBJ2-2
CDR3aa: CASTPGANTGELFF
CDR3nt: TGTGCCAGCACCCCCGGCGCTAACACCGGGGAGCTGTTTTTT

v_gene: TRBV6-1
abundance: many
d_gene: -
j_gene: TRBJ2-7
CDR3aa: CASSYLEEPFEQYF
CDR3nt: TGTGCCAGCAGTTACCTAGAGGAGCCCTTCGAGCAGTACTTC

v_gene: TRBV13
abundance: -
d_gene: -
j_gene: TRBJ2-7
CDR3aa: CASSQPRRSEQYF
CDR3nt: TGTGCCAGCAGCCAACCAAGGCGCTCCGAGCAGTACTTC

v_gene: TRBV6-6
abundance: -
d_gene: -
j_gene: TRBJ2-3
CDR3aa: CASSYPDGYPDTQYF
CDR3nt: TGTGCCAGCAGTTACCCCGATGGGTACCCAGATACGCAGTATTTT

v_gene: TRBV7-8
abundance: -
d_gene: -
j_gene: TRBJ2-1
CDR3aa: CASSSEGHRNEQFF
CDR3nt: TGTGCCAGCAGCTCGGAGGGCCACCGAAATGAGCAGTTCTTC

v_gene: TRBV7-9
abundance: -
d_gene: TRBD1
j_gene: TRBJ2-7
CDR3aa: CASSVRDSSYEQYF
CDR3nt: TGTGCCAGCAGCGTCCGGGACAGCTCCTACGAGCAGTACTTC

v_gene: TRBV10-1
abundance: few
d_gene: TRBD1
j_gene: TRBJ1-2
CDR3aa: CANPRRGHGYTF
CDR3nt: TGCGCCAACCCGCGGAGGGGGCATGGCTACACCTTC

v_gene: TRBV5-8
abundance: -
d_gene: TRBD1
j_gene: TRBJ1-1
CDR3aa: CASSLPTGTNTEAFF
CDR3nt: TGTGCCAGCAGCCTACCGACAGGGACTAACACTGAAGCTTTCTTT

v_gene: TRBV2
abundance: -
d_gene: -
j_gene: TRBJ1-5
CDR3aa: CASSSTVRDPNRPQHF
CDR3nt: TGTGCCAGCAGTTCAACCGTCAGGGACCCGAATCGGCCCCAGCATTTT

v_gene: TRBV4-1
abundance: many
d_gene: -
j_gene: TRBJ1-4
CDR3aa: CASSRLQGQREELFF
CDR3nt: TGCGCCAGCAGCCGCTTACAGGGTCAAAGGGAGGAACTGTTTTTT

v_gene: TRBV15
abundance: -
d_gene: -
j_gene: TRBJ2-4
CDR3aa: CATSVGDSFQYF
CDR3nt: TGTGCCACCAGCGTGGGGGATAGCTTTCAGTACTTC

v_gene: TRBV7-9
abundance: few
d_gene: -
j_gene: TRBJ2-3
CDR3aa: CASSSPRGPDTQYF
CDR3nt: TGTGCCAGCAGCTCCCCGCGGGGCCCAGATACGCAGTATTTT

v_gene: TRBV15
abundance: -
d_gene: TRBD1
j_gene: TRBJ1-2
CDR3aa: CATSREGQGAGGYTF
CDR3nt: TGTGCCACCAGCAGAGAGGGACAGGGGGCGGGCGGCTACACCTTC

v_gene: TRBV19
abundance: many
d_gene: TRBD1
j_gene: TRBJ1-2
CDR3aa: CASSIGGQGIYGYTF
CDR3nt: TGTGCCAGTAGTATAGGCGGACAGGGGATCTATGGCTACACCTTC

v_gene: TRBV5-1
abundance: -
d_gene: TRBD1
j_gene: TRBJ1-1
CDR3aa: CASSLVEGADTEAFF
CDR3nt: TGCGCCAGCAGCTTGGTCGAGGGGGCGGACACTGAAGCTTTCTTT

v_gene: TRBV27
abundance: -
d_gene: TRBD1
j_gene: TRBJ1-4
CDR3aa: CASSPDRAATNEKLFF
CDR3nt: TGTGCCAGCAGTCCTGACAGGGCGGCAACTAATGAAAAACTGTTTTTT

v_gene: TRBV7-6
abundance: -
d_gene: -
j_gene: TRBJ2-1
CDR3aa: CASTRTVYNEQFF
CDR3nt: TGTGCCAGTACTCGGACAGTCTACAATGAGCAGTTCTTC

v_gene: TRBV7-3
abundance: few
d_gene: -
j_gene: TRBJ2-5
CDR3aa: CASSSEGGAQYF
CDR3nt: TGTGCCAGCAGCTCCGAAGGGGGGGCCCAGTACTTC

v_gene: TRBV19
abundance: -
d_gene: -
j_gene: TRBJ1-5
CDR3aa: CASVDLGDSNQPQHF
CDR3nt: TGTGCCAGTGTTGACCTAGGGGATAGCAATCAGCCCCAGCATTTT

v_gene: TRBV7-8
abundance: -
d_gene: TRBD2
j_gene: TRBJ2-7
CDR3aa: CASSPGGAGGRRYF
CDR3nt: TGTGCCAGCAGCCCCGGTGGGGCGGGGGGAAGGCGGTACTTC

v_gene: TRBV20-1
abundance: -
d_gene: -
j_gene: TRBJ1-5
CDR3aa: CSASRGMVQPQHF
CDR3nt: TGCAGTGCTAGCAGGGGAATGGTTCAGCCCCAGCATTTT

v_gene: TRBV2
abundance: -
d_gene: TRBD1
j_gene: TRBJ1-2
CDR3aa: CASSEDQGEGTF
CDR3nt: TGTGCCAGCAGTGAAGACCAGGGGGAAGGCACCTTC

v_gene: TRBV7-2
abundance: -
d_gene: -
j_gene: TRBJ2-5
CDR3aa: CASSLLTWRETQYF
CDR3nt: TGTGCCAGCAGCTTACTGACCTGGCGAGAGACCCAGTACTTC

v_gene: TRBV10-3
abundance: -
d_gene: -
j_gene: TRBJ1-1
CDR3aa: CAIRGLGVNTEAFF
CDR3nt: TGTGCCATCAGAGGACTGGGAGTGAACACTGAAGCTTTCTTT

v_gene: TRBV29-1
abundance: -
d_gene: TRBD2
j_gene: TRBJ2-1
CDR3aa: CSGETSAYNEQFF
CDR3nt: TGCAGCGGCGAAACTAGCGCATACAATGAGCAGTTCTTC

v_gene: TRBV12-3/TRBV12-4
abundance: -
d_gene: -
j_gene: TRBJ2-3
CDR3aa: CASSRSTDTQYF
CDR3nt: TGTGCCAGCAGTCGGTCCACAGATACGCAGTATTTT

v_gene: TRBV10-3
abundance: -
d_gene: TRBD1
j_gene: TRBJ1-2
CDR3aa: CAIRGTGASGYTF
CDR3nt: TGTGCCATCAGGGGTACAGGGGCTTCTGGCTACACCTTC